This entry lists 32 T cell receptor beta chains sequenced from one sample in a study of OX40 agonist ivuxolimab in advanced cancers. Generated by immunoSEQ multiplex PCR, the TCRdb table keeps only in-frame clones and is missing some. Among 15,000 to 20,000 clones, approximately 86% were seen once, and the ten largest hold 15% to 20%. Sequenced here: CD4+ or CD8+ T cells sorted from blood, sampled in a trial of the OX40 agonist ivuxolimab. The receptor source for this set is an adult with an advanced solid tumor such as melanoma, head and neck, liver or kidney cancer.

The chain has TRBV7-9 and TRBJ2-7; D uncertain. Germline assignment: CDR1 SEHNR and CDR2 FQNEAQ (reference sequence). V was trimmed by 1 base and J by 0 bases, leaving 7 bases between them. The CDR3 has 14 residues. This CDR3 reads CASSLVASSYEQYF. The CDR3 DNA sequence: TGTGCCAGCAGCTTAGTTGCCAGCTCCTACGAGCAGTACTTC.

The chain joins TRBV4-3 to TRBJ2-5, with D possibly matching TRBD1 (5 bases). The germline V and J ends were trimmed by 0 bases and 7 bases, with 15 bases remaining between them. This CDR3 has 15 residues. Germline V gene sequence: CDR1 LGHNA, CDR2 YSLEER. For the CDR3, the DNA is TGCGCCAGCAGCCAAGACGGAGTAGGGGCCGGGACCCAGTACTTC. As protein: CASSQDGVGAGTQYF.

The chain combines TRBV15 with TRBJ2-7; 7 bases line up with TRBD2. Germline lookup yields CDR1 LNHNV and CDR2 YYDKDF (reference sequence). Unmatched junction bases numbered 14, after V lost 3 bases and J lost 6 bases. CDR3 length: 16 amino acids. The CDR3 loop reads CATSRNPQGGASEQYF. In DNA, the CDR3 is TGTGCCACCAGCAGGAACCCCCAGGGAGGGGCCTCCGAGCAGTACTTC.

The gene calls are TRBV29-1 and TRBJ1-2; TRBD1 matches 8 bases. CDR1 is SQVTM and CDR2 is ANQGSEA in the germline V gene. The ends lost 7 bases at V and 1 base at J; junction bases unmatched: 5. The CDR3 totals 13 residues. The CDR3 sequence is CSGGTGSNYGYTF. CDR3 coding DNA: TGCAGCGGTGGGACAGGAAGTAACTATGGCTACACCTTC.

The chain links TRBV5-8 to TRBJ1-5, with D perhaps TRBD1 (5 bases). Germline CDR1 and CDR2: SGHTS and YDEGEE. This CDR3 is built from 13 residues. The V and J ends lost 0 bases and 9 bases respectively, with 10 bases between them. In nucleotides, the CDR3 is TGTGCCAGCAGCTTGGAGGGGATACGGCCCCAGCATTTT. This gives the protein CASSLEGIRPQHF.

V is TRBV5-1 and J is TRBJ2-5; D remains ambiguous. The V end was cut by 4 bases, the J end by 2 bases, with 12 bases between. Germline lookup yields CDR1 SGHRS and CDR2 YFSETQ. There are 14 residues in the CDR3. DNA for the CDR3: TGCGCCAGCAGCCGTTACAGTAAACAAGAGACCCAGTACTTC. Protein: CASSRYSKQETQYF. The whole variable domain, filled in from reference TRBV5-1 and TRBJ2-5, reads KAGVTQTPRYLIKTRGQQVTLSCSPISGHRSVSWYQQTPGQGLQFLFEYFSETQRNKGNFPGRFSGRQFSNSRSEMNVSTLELGDSALYLCASSRYSKQETQYFGPGTRLLVL.

The chain combines TRBV11-2 with TRBJ2-5; a possible D gene is TRBD2 (6 bases). Germline assignment: CDR1 SGHAT and CDR2 FQNNGV. This CDR3 contains 15 residues. The V gene lost 4 bases and the J gene lost 0 bases, with 12 bases spanning the gap. CDR3 coding DNA: TGTGCCAGCAGCTCGGAGGCGGGAAACCAAGAGACCCAGTACTTC. It codes for CASSSEAGNQETQYF. Using reference TRBV11-2 and TRBJ2-5 for the parts outside the CDR3, the full variable domain is EAGVAQSPRYKIIEKRQSVAFWCNPISGHATLYWYQQILGQGPKLLIQFQNNGVVDDSQLPKDRFSAERLKGVDSTLKIQPAKLEDSAVYLCASSSEAGNQETQYFGPGTRLLVL.

This chain uses TRBV14 with TRBJ2-7; D remains ambiguous. There are 11 residues in the CDR3. Germline V gives CDR1 SGHDN, CDR2 FVKESK. With 5 bases removed from V and 2 bases from J, the gap between germline ends came to 4 bases. CDR3 protein: CASSIAYEQYF. CDR3 sequence (DNA): TGTGCCAGCAGCATAGCCTACGAGCAGTACTTC.

This clone was recorded only once. The chain combines TRBV19 with TRBJ1-5; no firm D call. Germline loops: CDR1 LNHDA, CDR2 SQIVND (reference sequence). CDR3 length: 14 amino acids. V was trimmed by 2 bases and J by 1 base, leaving 6 bases between them. The CDR3 DNA reads as TGTGCCAGTAGTATATCCGGGAGCAATCAGCCCCAGCATTTT. It encodes CASSISGSNQPQHF.

The CDR3: CASSYSTGFEQYF. DNA of the CDR3: TGTGCCAGCAGTTACTCGACAGGGTTTGAGCAGTACTTC. The genes are TRBV6-5 and TRBJ2-5, with TRBD1 matching 7 bases. This CDR3 spans 13 amino acids. Trimming at V came to 0 bases and at J to 11 bases, leaving 6 bases not matched to a gene. Per the germline V gene, CDR1 is MNHEY and CDR2 is SVGAGI.

The chain recombines TRBV19 with TRBJ2-2; 8 bases fit TRBD1. CDR3 size: 16 residues. Germline loops: CDR1 LNHDA, CDR2 SQIVND (reference sequence). Germline trimming cut 4 bases from V and 4 bases from J; bases unmatched to any gene: 8. CDR3 coding DNA: TGTGCCAGTAGTAAAGTTCAGGGGGCTAGCACCGGGGAGCTGTTTTTT. Protein: CASSKVQGASTGELFF. The complete variable domain, with remaining parts taken from reference TRBV19 and TRBJ2-2, reads DGGITQSPKYLFRKEGQNVTLSCEQNLNHDAMYWYRQDPGQGLRLIYYSQIVNDFQKGDIAEGYSVSREKKESFPLTVTSAQKNPTAFYLCASSKVQGASTGELFFGEGSRLTVL.

This chain connects TRBV4-3 to TRBJ2-3, with a tentative D call TRBD2 (5 bases). The germline gives CDR1 LGHNA, CDR2 YSLEER. CDR3 length: 15 residues. The V and J ends lost 0 bases and 2 bases respectively, with 9 bases between them. The chain's CDR3 is CASSQDSGYTDTQYF. CDR3 in DNA: TGCGCCAGCAGCCAAGACAGCGGATACACAGATACGCAGTATTTT.

The chain has TRBV9 and TRBJ2-2, with D maybe TRBD2 (6 bases). The CDR3 runs 16 residues. V gave up 0 bases and J gave up 4 bases, with 13 bases separating them. CDR1 is SGDLS, CDR2 YYNGEE, per germline. CDR3 sequence: CASSVDGGIGTGELFF. Written as DNA, the CDR3 is TGTGCCAGCAGCGTAGATGGCGGGATCGGCACCGGGGAGCTGTTTTTT.

J is TRBJ2-5 and V is TRBV7-3; D perhaps matches TRBD1 (6 bases). The germline gives CDR1 SGHTA, CDR2 FQGTGA. With 5 bases removed from V and 5 bases from J, the gap between germline ends came to 18 bases. The CDR3 covers 15 residues. In DNA form, the CDR3 reads TGTGCCAGCAGCACTCAGGGGTTCCAGTCCGAGACCCAGTACTTC. Amino acid sequence: CASSTQGFQSETQYF.

The chain recombines TRBV29-1 with TRBJ2-1; 8 bases match TRBD2. V shed 7 bases, J shed 4 bases, and the junction held 6 bases outside the gene matches. The CDR3 loop spans 13 amino acids. Germline V gene data show CDR1 as SQVTM and CDR2 as ANQGSEA. CDR3 in DNA: TGCAGCGCCAAGCGGGAGCTTTACAATGAGCAGTTCTTC. Translated: CSAKRELYNEQFF.

The chain has TRBV5-4 and TRBJ1-1; no reliable D call. In germline, CDR1 is SGHNT, CDR2 YYREEE (reference sequence). CDR3 length: 15 amino acids. V shed 2 bases and J shed 0 bases, with 11 bases lying between them. DNA for the CDR3: TGTGCCAGCAGCTTAACCAGACAACTGAACACTGAAGCTTTCTTT. It encodes CASSLTRQLNTEAFF.

CDR3 DNA sequence: TGTGCCAGCAGTTACTCTAGTAGAGGGCCCCAGCATTTT. Translating it yields CASSYSSRGPQHF. The chain joins TRBV6-5 to TRBJ1-5; D remains ambiguous. The CDR3 sequence is 13 residues long. V lost 0 bases to trimming and J lost 9 bases, with 9 bases between them. Germline V gives CDR1 MNHEY, CDR2 SVGAGI.

V gene TRBV9 combines with J gene TRBJ1-3, with 8 bases that match TRBD1. This CDR3 is 15 amino acids long. CDR1 and CDR2 from the germline V gene are SGDLS and YYNGEE. Trimming took 3 bases from V and 4 from J; bases not matched to a gene: 6. The CDR3 reads CASSATGGAGNTIYF. The CDR3 nucleotides read TGTGCCAGCAGCGCTACAGGGGGAGCAGGAAACACCATATATTTT.

The chain uses TRBV4-2 and TRBJ2-2, with TRBD2 matching 11 bases. The CDR3 runs 18 residues. Germline assignment: CDR1 LGHNA and CDR2 YNFKEQ. V lost 4 bases, J lost 5 bases, and 12 bases stayed unmatched. CDR3 loop: CASSLDLGLAVKTGELFF. The CDR3 DNA follows: TGTGCCAGCAGCCTCGATTTGGGACTAGCGGTGAAGACCGGGGAGCTGTTTTTT.

V is TRBV4-3 and J is TRBJ1-1; D is perhaps TRBD1 (5 bases). This CDR3 has 13 residues. Trimming took off 5 bases at V and 7 bases at J, with 14 bases between the two ends. Germline-derived CDR1 and CDR2 are LGHNA and YSLEER. CDR3 region: CASSSQGWGEAFF. CDR3 coding DNA: TGCGCCAGCAGCTCCCAGGGATGGGGTGAAGCTTTCTTT.

The J gene is TRBJ2-5, the V gene TRBV6-6, with D unresolved. CDR1 and CDR2 (germline): MNHNY, SVGAGI (reference sequence). V was pared by 6 bases and J by 5 bases, with 4 bases between. This CDR3 is built from 10 residues. CDR3 residues: CASRGETQYF. The CDR3 region has the DNA TGTGCCAGCAGAGGGGAGACCCAGTACTTC.

This chain joins TRBV30 and TRBJ1-3, with no clear D. The germline V gene has CDR1 GTSNPN and CDR2 SVGIG (reference sequence). The CDR3 covers 14 residues. The germline V and J ends were trimmed by 1 base and 0 bases, with 7 bases remaining between them. In DNA, the CDR3 is TGTGCCTGGAGTGAAACATTCTCTGGAAACACCATATATTTT. Amino acids: CAWSETFSGNTIYF.

The chain employs TRBV21-1 and TRBJ2-3; the table's D call TRBD2 went unverified against the DNA. TRBV21-1 is described as a pseudogene. This CDR3 has 16 residues. CDR3 coding DNA: TGTGCCACCATAAAGCGGGCGCGGTATTGCACAGATACGCAGTATTTT. It specifies CATIKRARYCTDTQYF.

The count of this clone is one. V gene TRBV4-1 combines with J gene TRBJ1-3; no clear D. The germline CDR1 and CDR2 sequences are MGHRA and YSYEKL. This CDR3 is built from 13 residues. V was trimmed by 1 base and J by 4 bases, leaving 5 bases between them. The DNA of the CDR3 is TGCGCCAGCAGCCAAGTCGCGGGAAACACCATATATTTT. This encodes CASSQVAGNTIYF.

The chain couples TRBV4-3 to TRBJ2-7, with 10 bases that match TRBD2. Germline CDR1 reads LGHNA; CDR2 reads YSLEER. CDR3 length: 16 residues. V dropped 1 base and J dropped 5; count of bases not matched to a gene: 8. The CDR3 region has the DNA TGCGCCAGCAGCCAAGCCCCTAGCGGGAGTGGGGACGAGCAGTACTTC. It encodes CASSQAPSGSGDEQYF.

The rearrangement joins TRBV7-2 to TRBJ1-1; a weak D match, TRBD1 (6 bases). V dropped 5 bases and J dropped 10 bases, with 20 bases sitting between them. In germline, CDR1 is SGHTA, CDR2 FQGNSA. The CDR3 extends over 14 amino acids. CDR3 coding DNA: TGTGCCAGCAGCAAGGGGGGAGGGGCCTATGGAGCTTTCTTT. It specifies CASSKGGGAYGAFF.

The rearrangement joins TRBV29-1 to TRBJ2-1; D is possibly TRBD2 (5 bases). With 6 bases removed from V and 3 bases from J, the gap between germline ends came to 18 bases. CDR3 length: 15 amino acids. The germline CDR1 and CDR2 sequences are SQVTM and ANQGSEA. The CDR3 is CSVARGQVFYNEQFF. The CDR3, as DNA: TGCAGCGTGGCAAGAGGGCAGGTCTTCTACAATGAGCAGTTCTTC.

The V gene is TRBV5-4, the J gene TRBJ2-1; D perhaps matches TRBD2 (6 bases). Trimming shortened V by 4 bases and J by 2 bases, and 13 bases separated the two germline ends. Germline V CDR1 and CDR2: SGHNT, YYREEE (reference sequence). The CDR3 is made up of 15 amino acids. CDR3 sequence (DNA): TGTGCCAGCAGCGGTGATAGCGGACCCTACAATGAGCAGTTCTTC. Translating gives CASSGDSGPYNEQFF.

The rearrangement joins TRBV18 to TRBJ2-6, with 8 bases identical to TRBD1. J was trimmed by 0 bases and V by 3 bases; bases with no gene match: 7. The CDR3 has 18 residues. CDR1 and CDR2 (germline): KGHSH, LQKENI. The CDR3, as DNA: TGTGCCAGCTCACCGGTCGGACAGGGTACCTCTGGGGCCAACGTCCTGACTTTC. As protein: CASSPVGQGTSGANVLTF.

The chain employs TRBV4-3 and TRBJ2-2; TRBD1 aligns across 7 bases. Trimming at V came to 0 bases and at J to 6 bases, leaving 7 bases not matched to a gene. CDR1 LGHNA and CDR2 YSLEER come from the germline V gene. This CDR3 is 16 amino acids long. The CDR3 protein is CASSQDRRQGPGELFF. The CDR3 bases are TGCGCCAGCAGCCAAGATCGCAGACAGGGCCCCGGGGAGCTGTTTTTT.

This rearrangement joins TRBV11-2 to TRBJ1-1; no firm D call. CDR3 length: 15 residues. Trimming pared 5 bases from V and 1 base from J, leaving 14 bases between. The germline CDR1 and CDR2 sequences are SGHAT and FQNNGV. CDR3 DNA: TGTGCCAGCAGCAAATCGACACTTAGGAACACTGAAGCTTTCTTT. This sequence encodes CASSKSTLRNTEAFF. The variable domain in full, with the rest retrieved from reference TRBV11-2 and TRBJ1-1, is EAGVAQSPRYKIIEKRQSVAFWCNPISGHATLYWYQQILGQGPKLLIQFQNNGVVDDSQLPKDRFSAERLKGVDSTLKIQPAKLEDSAVYLCASSKSTLRNTEAFFGQGTRLTVV.

This chain links TRBV6-6 with TRBJ1-5, with D possibly matching TRBD1 (5 bases). Between the trimmed V and J ends, which lost 2 bases and 6 bases, there was a span of 8 bases. The germline CDR1 and CDR2 sequences are MNHNY and SVGAGI (reference sequence). This CDR3 has 13 residues. The CDR3 is CASSYQGGQPQHF. For the CDR3, the DNA is TGTGCCAGCAGTTACCAGGGTGGTCAGCCCCAGCATTTT.